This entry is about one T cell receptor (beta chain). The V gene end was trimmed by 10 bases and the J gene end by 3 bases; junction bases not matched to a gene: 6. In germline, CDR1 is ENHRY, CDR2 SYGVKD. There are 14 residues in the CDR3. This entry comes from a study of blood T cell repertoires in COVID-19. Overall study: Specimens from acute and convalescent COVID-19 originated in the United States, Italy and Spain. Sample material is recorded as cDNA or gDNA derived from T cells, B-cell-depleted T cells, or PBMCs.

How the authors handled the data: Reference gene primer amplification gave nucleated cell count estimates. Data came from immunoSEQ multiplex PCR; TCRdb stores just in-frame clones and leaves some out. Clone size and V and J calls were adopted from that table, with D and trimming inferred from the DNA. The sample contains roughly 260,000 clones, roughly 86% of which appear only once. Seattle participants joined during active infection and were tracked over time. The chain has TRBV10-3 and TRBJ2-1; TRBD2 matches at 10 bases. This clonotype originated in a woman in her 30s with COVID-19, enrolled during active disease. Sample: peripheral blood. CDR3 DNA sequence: TGTGCCACCTCCGGGACTAGCGACTACAATGAGCAGTTCTTC. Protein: CATSGTSDYNEQFF.